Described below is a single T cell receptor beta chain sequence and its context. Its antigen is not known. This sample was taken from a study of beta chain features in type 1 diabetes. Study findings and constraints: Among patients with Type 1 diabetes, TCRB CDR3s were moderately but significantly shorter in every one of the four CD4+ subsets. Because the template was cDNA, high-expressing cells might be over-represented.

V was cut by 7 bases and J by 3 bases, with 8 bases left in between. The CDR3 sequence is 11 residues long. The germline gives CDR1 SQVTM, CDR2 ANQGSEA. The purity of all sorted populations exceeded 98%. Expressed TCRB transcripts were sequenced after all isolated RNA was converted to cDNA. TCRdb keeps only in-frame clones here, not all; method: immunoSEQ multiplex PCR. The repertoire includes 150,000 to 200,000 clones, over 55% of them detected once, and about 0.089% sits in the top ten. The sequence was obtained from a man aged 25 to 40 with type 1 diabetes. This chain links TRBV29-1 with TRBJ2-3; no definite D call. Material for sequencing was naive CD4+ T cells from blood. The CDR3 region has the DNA TGCAGCGCCGGACCTACAGATACGCAGTATTTT. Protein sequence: CSAGPTDTQYF.